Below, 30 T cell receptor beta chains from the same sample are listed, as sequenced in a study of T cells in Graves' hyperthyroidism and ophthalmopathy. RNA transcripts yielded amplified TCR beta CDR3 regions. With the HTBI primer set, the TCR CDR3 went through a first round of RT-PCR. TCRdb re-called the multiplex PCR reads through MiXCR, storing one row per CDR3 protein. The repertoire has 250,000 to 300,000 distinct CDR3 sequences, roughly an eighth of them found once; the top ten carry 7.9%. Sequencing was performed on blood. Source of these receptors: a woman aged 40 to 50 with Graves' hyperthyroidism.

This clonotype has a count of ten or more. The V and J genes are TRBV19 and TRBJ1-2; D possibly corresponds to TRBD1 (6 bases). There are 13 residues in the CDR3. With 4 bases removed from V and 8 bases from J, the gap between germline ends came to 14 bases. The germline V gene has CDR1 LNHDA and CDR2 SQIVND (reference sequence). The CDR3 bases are TGTGCCAGTAGTAGCACAGGGTTTGAAGGCTACACCTTC. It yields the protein CASSSTGFEGYTF.

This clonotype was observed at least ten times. The CDR3 DNA follows: TGTGCCAGCAGCTTAACGGGGACAGGGTATTTGGATGAGCAGTTCTTC. Translation: CASSLTGTGYLDEQFF. The gene calls are TRBV7-8 and TRBJ2-1, with TRBD1 matching 9 bases. The CDR3 spans 16 residues. In germline, CDR1 is SGHVS, CDR2 FQNEAQ. V gave up 2 bases and J gave up 8 bases; unmatched junction bases: 10.

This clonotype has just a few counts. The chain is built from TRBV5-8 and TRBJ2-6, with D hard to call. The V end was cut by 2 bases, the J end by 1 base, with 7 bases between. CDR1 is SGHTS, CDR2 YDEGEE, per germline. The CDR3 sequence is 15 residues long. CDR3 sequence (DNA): TGTGCCAGCAGCTTTTTCGGTTCTGGGGCCAACGTCCTGACTTTC. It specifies CASSFFGSGANVLTF.

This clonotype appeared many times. CDR3 DNA: TGTGCCAGCAGTGGGGCAGGGGCGGGTGCAGATACGCAGTATTTT. This translates into CASSGAGAGADTQYF. The rearrangement links TRBV2 to TRBJ2-3; D possibly corresponds to TRBD1 (6 bases). V was pared by 4 bases and J by 4 bases, with 15 bases between. The CDR3 contains 15 residues. CDR1 is SNHLY, CDR2 FYNNEI, per germline.

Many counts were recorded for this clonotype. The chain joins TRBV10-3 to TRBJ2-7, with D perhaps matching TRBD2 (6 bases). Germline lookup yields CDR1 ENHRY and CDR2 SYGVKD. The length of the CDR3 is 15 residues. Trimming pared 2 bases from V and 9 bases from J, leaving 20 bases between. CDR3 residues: CAISELGGMAHAQYF. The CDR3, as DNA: TGTGCCATCAGTGAGCTGGGCGGGATGGCCCACGCGCAGTACTTC.

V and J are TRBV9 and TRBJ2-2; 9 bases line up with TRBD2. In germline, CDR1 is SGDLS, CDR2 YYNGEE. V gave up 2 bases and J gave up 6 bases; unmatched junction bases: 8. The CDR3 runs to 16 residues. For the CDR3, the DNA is TGTGCCAGCAGCGTTTCTAGCGGGAAGACGCCCGGGGAGCTGTTTTTT. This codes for CASSVSSGKTPGELFF.

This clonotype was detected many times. The CDR3 DNA reads as TGTGCCAGCACTGAGGGGGCTAGTGGAAACACCATATATTTT. Encoded protein: CASTEGASGNTIYF. The rearrangement links TRBV2 to TRBJ1-3, with TRBD1 matching over 7 bases. Germline V lookup: CDR1 SNHLY, CDR2 FYNNEI. The junction had 6 bases not matched to a gene; V was cut back by 7 bases and J by 3 bases. CDR3 length: 14 residues.

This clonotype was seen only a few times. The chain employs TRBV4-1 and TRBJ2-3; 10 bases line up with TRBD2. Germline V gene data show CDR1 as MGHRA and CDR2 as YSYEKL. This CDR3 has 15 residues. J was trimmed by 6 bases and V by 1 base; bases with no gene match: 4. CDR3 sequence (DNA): TGCGCCAGCAGCCAAGTTCTAGCGGGAGCCGATACGCAGTATTTT. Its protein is CASSQVLAGADTQYF.

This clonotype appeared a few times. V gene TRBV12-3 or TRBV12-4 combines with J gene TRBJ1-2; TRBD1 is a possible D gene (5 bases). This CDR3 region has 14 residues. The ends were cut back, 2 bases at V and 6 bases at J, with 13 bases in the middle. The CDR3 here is CASSLHRMVDGYTF. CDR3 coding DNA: TGTGCCAGCAGTTTACACAGGATGGTTGATGGCTACACCTTC.

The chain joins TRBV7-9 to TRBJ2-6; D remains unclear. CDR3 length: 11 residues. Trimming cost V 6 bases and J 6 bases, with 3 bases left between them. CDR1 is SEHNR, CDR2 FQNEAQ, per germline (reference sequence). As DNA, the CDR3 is TGTGCCAGCAGTTTGGCCAACGTCCTGACTTTC. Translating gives CASSLANVLTF.

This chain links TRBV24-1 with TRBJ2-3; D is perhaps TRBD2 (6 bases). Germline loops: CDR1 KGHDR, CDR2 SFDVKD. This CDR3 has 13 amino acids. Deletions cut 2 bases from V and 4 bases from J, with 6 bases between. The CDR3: CATSDWGADTQYF. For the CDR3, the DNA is TGTGCCACCAGTGATTGGGGGGCAGATACGCAGTATTTT.

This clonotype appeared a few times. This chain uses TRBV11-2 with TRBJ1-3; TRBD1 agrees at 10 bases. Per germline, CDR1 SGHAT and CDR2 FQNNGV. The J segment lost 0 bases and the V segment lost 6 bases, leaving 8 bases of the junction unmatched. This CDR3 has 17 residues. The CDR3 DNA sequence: TGTGCCAGCAGAACCCCGGGACAGGGGAGCTCTGGAAACACCATATATTTT. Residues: CASRTPGQGSSGNTIYF. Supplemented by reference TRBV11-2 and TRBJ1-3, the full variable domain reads EAGVAQSPRYKIIEKRQSVAFWCNPISGHATLYWYQQILGQGPKLLIQFQNNGVVDDSQLPKDRFSAERLKGVDSTLKIQPAKLEDSAVYLCASRTPGQGSSGNTIYFGEGSWLTVV.

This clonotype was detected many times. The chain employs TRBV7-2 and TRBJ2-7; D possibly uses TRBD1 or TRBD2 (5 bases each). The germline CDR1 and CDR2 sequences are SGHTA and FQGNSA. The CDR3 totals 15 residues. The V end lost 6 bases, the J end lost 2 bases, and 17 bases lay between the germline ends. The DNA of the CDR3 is TGTGCCAGCAGTCTTTCCGTAGGGACGACCTACGAGCAGTACTTC. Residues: CASSLSVGTTYEQYF.

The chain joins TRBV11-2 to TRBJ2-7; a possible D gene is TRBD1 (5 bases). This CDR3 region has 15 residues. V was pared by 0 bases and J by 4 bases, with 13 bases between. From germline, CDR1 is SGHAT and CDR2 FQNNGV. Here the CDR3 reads CASSLDPAGQYEQYF. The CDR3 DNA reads TGTGCCAGCAGCTTAGATCCGGCAGGGCAATACGAGCAGTACTTC.

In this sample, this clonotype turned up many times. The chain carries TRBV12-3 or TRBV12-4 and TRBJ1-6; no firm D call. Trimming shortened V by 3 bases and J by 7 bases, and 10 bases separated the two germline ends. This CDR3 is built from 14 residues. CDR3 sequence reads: CASSFNQVNSPLHF. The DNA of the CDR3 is TGTGCCAGCAGTTTTAACCAGGTGAATTCACCCCTCCACTTT.

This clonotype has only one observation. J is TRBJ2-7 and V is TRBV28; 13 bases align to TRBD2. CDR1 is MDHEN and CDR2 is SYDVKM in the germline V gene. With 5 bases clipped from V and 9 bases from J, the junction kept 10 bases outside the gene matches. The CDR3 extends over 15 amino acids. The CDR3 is CASSTGTSGANGQYF. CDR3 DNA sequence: TGTGCCAGCAGTACCGGGACTAGCGGGGCAAACGGGCAGTACTTC.

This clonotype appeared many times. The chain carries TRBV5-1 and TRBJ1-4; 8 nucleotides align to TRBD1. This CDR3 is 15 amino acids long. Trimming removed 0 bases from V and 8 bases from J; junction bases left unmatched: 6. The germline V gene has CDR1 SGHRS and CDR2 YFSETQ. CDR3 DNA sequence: TGCGCCAGCAGCTTGGTCGGACAGGGCTGGGAAAAACTGTTTTTT. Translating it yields CASSLVGQGWEKLFF.

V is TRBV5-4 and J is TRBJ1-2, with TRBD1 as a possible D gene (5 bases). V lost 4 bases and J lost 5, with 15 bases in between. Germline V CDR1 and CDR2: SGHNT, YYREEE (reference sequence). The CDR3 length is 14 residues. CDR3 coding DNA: TGTGCCAGCAGCCCTCCCCAGGGAGGTTATGGCTACACCTTC. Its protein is CASSPPQGGYGYTF.

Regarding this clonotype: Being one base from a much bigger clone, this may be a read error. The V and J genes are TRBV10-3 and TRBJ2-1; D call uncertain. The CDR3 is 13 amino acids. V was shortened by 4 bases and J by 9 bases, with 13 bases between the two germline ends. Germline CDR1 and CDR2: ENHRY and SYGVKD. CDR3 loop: CAISGQLQGEQFF. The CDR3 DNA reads TGTGCCATCAGTGGGCAACTACAAGGTGAGCAGTTCTTC.

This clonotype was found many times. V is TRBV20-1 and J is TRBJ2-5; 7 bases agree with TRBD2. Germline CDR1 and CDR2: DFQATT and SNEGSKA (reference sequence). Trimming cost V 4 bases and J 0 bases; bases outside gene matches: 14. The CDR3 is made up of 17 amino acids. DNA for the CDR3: TGCAGTGCTACAAGATCTAGCGGAAGATTGTACCAAGAGACCCAGTACTTC. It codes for CSATRSSGRLYQETQYF.

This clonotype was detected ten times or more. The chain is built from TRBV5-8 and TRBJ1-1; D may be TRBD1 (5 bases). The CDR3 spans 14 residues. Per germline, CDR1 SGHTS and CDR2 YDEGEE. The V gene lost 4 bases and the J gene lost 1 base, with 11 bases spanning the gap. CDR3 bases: TGTGCCAGCAGCCGGAGGGGACGGAACACTGAAGCTTTCTTT. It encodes CASSRRGRNTEAFF.

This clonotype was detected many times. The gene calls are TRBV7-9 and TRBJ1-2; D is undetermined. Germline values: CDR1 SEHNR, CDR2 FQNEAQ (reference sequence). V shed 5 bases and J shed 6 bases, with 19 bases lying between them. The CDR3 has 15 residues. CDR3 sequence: CASSQSTFRPHGYTF. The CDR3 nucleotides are TGTGCCAGCAGCCAATCGACATTCCGCCCCCATGGCTACACCTTC.

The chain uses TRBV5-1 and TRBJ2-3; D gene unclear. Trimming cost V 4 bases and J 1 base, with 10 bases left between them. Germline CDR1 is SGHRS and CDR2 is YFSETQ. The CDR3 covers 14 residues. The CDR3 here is CASSQQLGTDTQYF. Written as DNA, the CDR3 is TGCGCCAGCAGCCAACAGCTGGGCACAGATACGCAGTATTTT.

The CDR3 sequence is CASIQAGLGGYTF. CDR3 in DNA: TGTGCCAGTATACAAGCCGGGCTTGGTGGCTACACCTTC. This rearrangement joins TRBV19 to TRBJ1-2; D call uncertain. This CDR3 comprises 13 residues. Trimming stripped 7 bases from V and 7 bases from J, with 16 bases between. Germline V gene sequence: CDR1 LNHDA, CDR2 SQIVND (reference sequence).

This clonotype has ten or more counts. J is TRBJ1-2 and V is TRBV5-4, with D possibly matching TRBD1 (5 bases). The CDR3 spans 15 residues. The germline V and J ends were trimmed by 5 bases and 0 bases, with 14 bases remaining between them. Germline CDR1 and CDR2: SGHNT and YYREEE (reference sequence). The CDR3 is CASRFGTDTNYGYTF. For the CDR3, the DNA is TGTGCCAGCAGATTCGGGACGGATACTAACTATGGCTACACCTTC.

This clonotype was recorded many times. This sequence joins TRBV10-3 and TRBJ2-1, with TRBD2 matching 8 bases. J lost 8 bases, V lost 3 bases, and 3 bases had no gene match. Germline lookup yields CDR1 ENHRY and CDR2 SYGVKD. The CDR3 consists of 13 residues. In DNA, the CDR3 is TGTGCCATCAGTGAAGGACTAGCCGATGAGCAGTTCTTC. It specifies CAISEGLADEQFF.

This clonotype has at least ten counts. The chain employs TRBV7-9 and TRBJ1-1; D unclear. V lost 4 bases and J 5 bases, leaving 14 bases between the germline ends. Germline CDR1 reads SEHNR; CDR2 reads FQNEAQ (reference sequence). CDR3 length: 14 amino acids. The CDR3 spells CASSSWDQRTEAFF. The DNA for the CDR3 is TGTGCCAGCAGCTCTTGGGATCAACGTACTGAAGCTTTCTTT.

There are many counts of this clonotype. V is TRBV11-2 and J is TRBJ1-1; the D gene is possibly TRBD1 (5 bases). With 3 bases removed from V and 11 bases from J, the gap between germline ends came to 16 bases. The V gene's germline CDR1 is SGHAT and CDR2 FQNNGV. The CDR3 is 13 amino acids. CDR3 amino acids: CASSFLGGIEAFF. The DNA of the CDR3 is TGTGCCAGCAGCTTCTTGGGGGGAATCGAGGCTTTCTTT.

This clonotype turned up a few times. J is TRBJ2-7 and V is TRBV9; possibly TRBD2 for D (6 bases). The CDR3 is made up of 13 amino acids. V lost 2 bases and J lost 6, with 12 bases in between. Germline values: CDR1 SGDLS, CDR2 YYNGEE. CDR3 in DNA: TGTGCCAGCAGCGTCGGGACTTCCCCCGAGCAGTACTTC. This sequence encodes CASSVGTSPEQYF.

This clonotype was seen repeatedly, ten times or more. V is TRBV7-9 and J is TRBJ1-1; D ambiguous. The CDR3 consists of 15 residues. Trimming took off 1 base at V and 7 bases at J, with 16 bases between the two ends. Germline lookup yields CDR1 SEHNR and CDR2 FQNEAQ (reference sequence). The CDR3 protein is CASSLEARARGEAFF. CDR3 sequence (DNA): TGTGCCAGCAGCTTAGAAGCGAGGGCGAGAGGTGAAGCTTTCTTT.